The 6 T cell receptor beta chains below all came from one sample that was sequenced in a study of beta chain features in type 1 diabetes. Antigen specificity for these receptors is unknown. Overall study findings and caveats: Moderately but significantly shorter TCRB CDR3s were found in Type 1 diabetes patients in all four CD4+ subsets.

Since all of the isolated RNA was reverse transcribed, expressed TCRB transcripts were what got sequenced. Here immunoSEQ multiplex PCR was the method, and the copy in TCRdb shows in-frame clones only, minus some. This table has around 150,000 clones, roughly 63% appearing once. Sequenced: naive CD4+ T cells from blood. The source is a man aged 25 to 45 with type 1 diabetes.

The CDR3 sequence: CASSGGGQSVNEQFF. The CDR3 nucleotides read TGTGCCAGCTCAGGAGGGGGACAGTCGGTCAATGAGCAGTTCTTC. The V and J genes are TRBV18 and TRBJ2-1; possibly TRBD1 for D (7 bases). V lost 5 bases and J lost 6, with 17 bases in between. The CDR3 spans 15 residues. CDR1 KGHSH and CDR2 LQKENI come from the germline V gene. The full variable domain, rest sourced from reference TRBV18 and TRBJ2-1, is NAGVMQNPRHLVRRRGQEARLRCSPMKGHSHVYWYRQLPEEGLKFMVYLQKENIIDESGMPKERFSAEFPKEGPSILRIQQVVRGDSAAYFCASSGGGQSVNEQFFGPGTRLTVL.

The V gene is TRBV25-1, the J gene TRBJ1-2; D is uncertain. The V and J ends lost 7 bases and 3 bases respectively, with 6 bases between them. This CDR3 has 11 amino acids. Germline V gives CDR1 MGHDK, CDR2 SYGVNS. CDR3 amino acids: CASKDHYGYTF. The CDR3, as DNA: TGTGCCAGCAAGGATCACTATGGCTACACCTTC.

The V call is TRBV29-1, the J call TRBJ1-1, with D perhaps matching TRBD1 (6 bases). There are 12 residues in the CDR3. From germline, CDR1 is SQVTM and CDR2 ANQGSEA. V was clipped by 4 bases and J by 4 bases, with 10 bases between them. The CDR3 sequence: CSVVGQTTEAFF. CDR3 DNA sequence: TGCAGCGTTGTAGGACAGACCACTGAAGCTTTCTTT.

The rearrangement joins TRBV4-1 to TRBJ1-1; D not certain. Trimming left V 0 bases short and J 0 bases short, with 8 bases between. The germline V gene has CDR1 MGHRA and CDR2 YSYEKL. This CDR3 contains 15 residues. The chain's CDR3 is CASSQDSLMNTEAFF. The CDR3 coding sequence is TGCGCCAGCAGCCAAGACTCCCTGATGAACACTGAAGCTTTCTTT.

The chain is built from TRBV5-4 and TRBJ2-5; D is unclear. The germline V gene has CDR1 SGHNT and CDR2 YYREEE (reference sequence). CDR3 size: 12 residues. Trimming stripped 0 bases from V and 4 bases from J, with 4 bases between. The DNA for the CDR3 is TGTGCCAGCAGCTTGGGCCGAGAGACCCAGTACTTC. Translating it yields CASSLGRETQYF.

This clone was counted once. J is TRBJ2-7 and V is TRBV29-1; D is unclear. Germline V gene sequence: CDR1 SQVTM, CDR2 ANQGSEA. The CDR3 has 16 amino acids. The V end lost 1 base, the J end lost 3 bases, and 19 bases lay between the germline ends. The CDR3 spells CSVEAPSRVKGYEQYF. The CDR3 coding sequence is TGCAGCGTTGAAGCACCCTCAAGGGTAAAGGGCTACGAGCAGTACTTC.